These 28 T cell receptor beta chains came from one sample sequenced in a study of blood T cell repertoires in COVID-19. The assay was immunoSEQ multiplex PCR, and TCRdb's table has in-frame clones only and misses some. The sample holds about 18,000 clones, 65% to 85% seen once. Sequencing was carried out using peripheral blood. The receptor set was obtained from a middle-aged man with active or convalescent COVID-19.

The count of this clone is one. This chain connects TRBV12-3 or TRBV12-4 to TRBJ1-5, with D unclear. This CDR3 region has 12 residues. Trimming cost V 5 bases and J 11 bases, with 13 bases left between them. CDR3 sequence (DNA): TGTGCCAGCAGTCTACCTCCTGCGGCCCAGCATTTT. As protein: CASSLPPAAQHF.

The CDR3, as DNA: TGTGCCAGCAGCCACACCGGGACAACCTGGAATTCACCCCTCCACTTT. This sequence encodes CASSHTGTTWNSPLHF. The chain employs TRBV4-2 and TRBJ1-6; a weak D match, TRBD1 (6 bases). The length of the CDR3 is 16 residues. Germline V CDR1 and CDR2: LGHNA, YNFKEQ. Deletions cut 3 bases from V and 7 bases from J, with 16 bases between.

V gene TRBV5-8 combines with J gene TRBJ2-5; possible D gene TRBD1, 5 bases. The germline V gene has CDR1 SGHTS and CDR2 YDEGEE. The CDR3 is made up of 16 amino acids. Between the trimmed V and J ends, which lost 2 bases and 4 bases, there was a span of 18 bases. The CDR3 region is CASSLLFKGSPETQYF. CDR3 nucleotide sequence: TGTGCCAGCAGCTTATTGTTCAAGGGGTCCCCAGAGACCCAGTACTTC.

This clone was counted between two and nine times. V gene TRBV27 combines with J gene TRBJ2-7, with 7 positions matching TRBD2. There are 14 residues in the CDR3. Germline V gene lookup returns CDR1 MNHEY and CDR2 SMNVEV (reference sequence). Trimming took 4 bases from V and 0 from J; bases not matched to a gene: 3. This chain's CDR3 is CASSSGLYSYEQYF. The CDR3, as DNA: TGTGCCAGCAGTTCGGGACTATACTCCTACGAGCAGTACTTC.

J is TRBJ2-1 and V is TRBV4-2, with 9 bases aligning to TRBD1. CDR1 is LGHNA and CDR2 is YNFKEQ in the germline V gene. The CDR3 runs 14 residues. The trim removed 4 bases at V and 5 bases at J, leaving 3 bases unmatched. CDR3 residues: CASSPRTGDNEQFF. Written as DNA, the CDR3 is TGTGCCAGCAGCCCGAGGACAGGGGACAATGAGCAGTTCTTC.

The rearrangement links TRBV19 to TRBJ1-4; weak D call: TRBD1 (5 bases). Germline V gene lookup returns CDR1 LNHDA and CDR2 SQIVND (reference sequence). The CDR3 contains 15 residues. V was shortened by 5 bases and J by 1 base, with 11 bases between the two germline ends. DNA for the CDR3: TGTGCCAGTAGTCCGGGACTAATAACTAATGAAAAACTGTTTTTT. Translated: CASSPGLITNEKLFF.

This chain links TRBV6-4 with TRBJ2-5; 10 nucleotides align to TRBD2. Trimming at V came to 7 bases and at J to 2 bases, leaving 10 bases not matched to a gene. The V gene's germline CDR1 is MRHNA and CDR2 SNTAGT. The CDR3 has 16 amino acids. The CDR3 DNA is TGTGCCAGCACTGAAACTAGCGGGGTGCTACAAGAGACCCAGTACTTC. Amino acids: CASTETSGVLQETQYF.

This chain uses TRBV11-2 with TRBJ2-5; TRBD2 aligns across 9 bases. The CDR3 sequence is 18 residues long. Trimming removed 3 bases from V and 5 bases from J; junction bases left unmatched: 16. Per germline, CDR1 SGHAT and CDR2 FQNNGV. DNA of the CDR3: TGTGCCAGCAGCTTGGGTAGGGTAGCGGGGGCCCAGGGGGAGACCCAGTACTTC. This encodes CASSLGRVAGAQGETQYF.

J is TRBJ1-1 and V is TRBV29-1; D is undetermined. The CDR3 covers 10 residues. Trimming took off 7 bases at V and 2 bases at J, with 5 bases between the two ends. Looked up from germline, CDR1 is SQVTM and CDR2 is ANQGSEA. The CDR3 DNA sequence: TGCAGCGGAGAAAACACTGAAGCTTTCTTT. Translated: CSGENTEAFF.

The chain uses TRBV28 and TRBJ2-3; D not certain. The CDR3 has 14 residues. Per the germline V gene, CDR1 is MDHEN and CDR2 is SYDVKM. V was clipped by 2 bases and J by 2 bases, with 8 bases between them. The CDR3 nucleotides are TGTGCCAGCAGTTTAACGCGGATCACAGATACGCAGTATTTT. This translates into CASSLTRITDTQYF.

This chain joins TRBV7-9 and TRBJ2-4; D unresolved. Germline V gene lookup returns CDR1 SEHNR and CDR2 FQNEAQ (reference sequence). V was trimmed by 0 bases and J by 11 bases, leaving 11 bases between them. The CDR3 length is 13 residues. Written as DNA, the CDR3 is TGTGCCAGCAGCTTAGCGTTAGAGTTTGTTCAGTACTTC. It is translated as CASSLALEFVQYF. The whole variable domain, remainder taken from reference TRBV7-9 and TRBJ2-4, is DTGVSQNPRHKITKRGQNVTFRCDPISEHNRLYWYRQTLGQGPEFLTYFQNEAQLEKSRLLSDRFSAERPKGSFSTLEIQRTEQGDSAMYLCASSLALEFVQYFGAGTRLSVL.

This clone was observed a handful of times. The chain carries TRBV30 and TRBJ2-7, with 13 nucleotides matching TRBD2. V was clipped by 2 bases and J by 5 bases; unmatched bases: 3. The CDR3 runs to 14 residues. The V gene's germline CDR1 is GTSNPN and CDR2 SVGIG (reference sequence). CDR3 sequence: CAWSYGLAGDEQYF. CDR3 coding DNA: TGTGCCTGGAGTTACGGACTAGCGGGGGACGAGCAGTACTTC.

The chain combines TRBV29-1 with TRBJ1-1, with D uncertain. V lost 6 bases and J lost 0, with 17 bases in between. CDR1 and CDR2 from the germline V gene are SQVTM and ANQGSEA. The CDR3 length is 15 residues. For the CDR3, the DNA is TGCAGCGTCTCGGGAGACCCCTTTTTGAACACTGAAGCTTTCTTT. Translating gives CSVSGDPFLNTEAFF. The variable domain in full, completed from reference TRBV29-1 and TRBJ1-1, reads SAVISQKPSRDICQRGTSLTIQCQVDSQVTMMFWYRQQPGQSLTLIATANQGSEATYESGFVIDKFPISRPNLTFSTLTVSNMSPEDSSIYLCSVSGDPFLNTEAFFGQGTRLTVV.

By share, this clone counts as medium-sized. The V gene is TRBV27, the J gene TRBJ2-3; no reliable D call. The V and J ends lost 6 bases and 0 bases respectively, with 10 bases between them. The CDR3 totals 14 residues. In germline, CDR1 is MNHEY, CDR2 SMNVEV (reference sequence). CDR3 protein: CASSTTHSTDTQYF. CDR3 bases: TGTGCCAGCAGCACAACGCATAGCACAGATACGCAGTATTTT.

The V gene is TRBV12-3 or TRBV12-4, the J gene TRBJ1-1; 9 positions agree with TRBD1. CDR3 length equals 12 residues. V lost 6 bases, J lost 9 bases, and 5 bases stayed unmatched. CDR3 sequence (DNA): TGTGCCAGCAGCTCCAACAGGGGGCAAGCTTTCTTT. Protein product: CASSSNRGQAFF.

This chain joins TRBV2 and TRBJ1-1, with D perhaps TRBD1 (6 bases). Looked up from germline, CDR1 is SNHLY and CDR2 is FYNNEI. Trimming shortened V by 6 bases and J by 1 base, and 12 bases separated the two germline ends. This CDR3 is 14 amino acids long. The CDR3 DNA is TGTGCCAGCAGGGAGACAGGACAGAACACTGAAGCTTTCTTT. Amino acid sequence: CASRETGQNTEAFF.

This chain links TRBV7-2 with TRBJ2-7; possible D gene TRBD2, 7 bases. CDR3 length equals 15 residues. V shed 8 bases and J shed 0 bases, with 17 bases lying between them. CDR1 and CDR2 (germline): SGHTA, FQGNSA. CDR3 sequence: CASSLQGGASYEQYF. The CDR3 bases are TGTGCCAGCTCTCTCCAAGGGGGGGCCTCCTACGAGCAGTACTTC. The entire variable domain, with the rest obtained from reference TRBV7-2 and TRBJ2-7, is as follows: GAGVSQSPSNKVTEKGKDVELRCDPISGHTALYWYRQSLGQGLEFLIYFQGNSAPDKSGLPSDRFSAERTGGSVSTLTIQRTQQEDSAVYLCASSLQGGASYEQYFGPGTRLTVT.

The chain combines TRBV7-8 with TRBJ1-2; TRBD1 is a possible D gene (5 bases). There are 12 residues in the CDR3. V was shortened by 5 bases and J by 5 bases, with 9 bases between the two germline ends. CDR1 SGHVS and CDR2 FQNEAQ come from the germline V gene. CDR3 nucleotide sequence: TGTGCCAGCAGCGCGAGACAGTATGGCTACACCTTC. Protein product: CASSARQYGYTF.

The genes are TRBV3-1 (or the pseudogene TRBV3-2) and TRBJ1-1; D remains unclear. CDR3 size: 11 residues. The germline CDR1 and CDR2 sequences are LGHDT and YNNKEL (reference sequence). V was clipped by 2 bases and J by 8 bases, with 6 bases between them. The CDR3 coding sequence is TGTGCCAGCAGCCAAAGAGGGGAAGCTTTCTTT. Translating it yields CASSQRGEAFF.

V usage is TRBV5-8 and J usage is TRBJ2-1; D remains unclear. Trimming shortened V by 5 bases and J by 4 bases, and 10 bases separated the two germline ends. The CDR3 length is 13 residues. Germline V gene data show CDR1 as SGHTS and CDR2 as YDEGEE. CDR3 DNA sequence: TGTGCCAGCAGTTTCTCACAATACAATGAGCAGTTCTTC. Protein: CASSFSQYNEQFF.

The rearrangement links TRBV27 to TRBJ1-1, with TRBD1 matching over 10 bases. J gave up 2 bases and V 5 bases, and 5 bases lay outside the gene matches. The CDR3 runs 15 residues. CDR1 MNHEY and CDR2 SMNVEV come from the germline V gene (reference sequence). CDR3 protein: CASSRRDRGNTEAFF. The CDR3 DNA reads TGTGCCAGCAGTCGCCGGGACAGGGGAAACACTGAAGCTTTCTTT.

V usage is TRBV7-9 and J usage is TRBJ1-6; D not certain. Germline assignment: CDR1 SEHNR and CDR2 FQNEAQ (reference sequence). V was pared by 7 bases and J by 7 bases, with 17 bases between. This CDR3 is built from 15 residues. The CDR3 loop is CASIGWEGRNSPLHF. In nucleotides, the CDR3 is TGTGCCAGCATTGGTTGGGAGGGTAGAAATTCACCCCTCCACTTT.

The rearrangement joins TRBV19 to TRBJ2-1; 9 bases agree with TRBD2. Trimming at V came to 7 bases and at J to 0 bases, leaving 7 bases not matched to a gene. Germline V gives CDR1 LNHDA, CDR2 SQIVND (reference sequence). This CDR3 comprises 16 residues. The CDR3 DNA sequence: TGTGCCAGTACCTTTAGCGGGAGAACCTCCTACAATGAGCAGTTCTTC. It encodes CASTFSGRTSYNEQFF.

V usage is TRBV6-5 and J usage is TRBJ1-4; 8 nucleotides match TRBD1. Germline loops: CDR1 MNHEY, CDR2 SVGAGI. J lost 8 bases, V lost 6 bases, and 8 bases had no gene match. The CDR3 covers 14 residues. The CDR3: CASRTGTGREKLFF. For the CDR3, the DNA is TGTGCCAGCAGGACCGGGACAGGAAGGGAAAAACTGTTTTTT.

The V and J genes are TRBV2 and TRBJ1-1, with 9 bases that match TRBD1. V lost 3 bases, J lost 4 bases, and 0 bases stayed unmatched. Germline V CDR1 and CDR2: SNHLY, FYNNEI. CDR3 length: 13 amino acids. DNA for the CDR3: TGTGCCAGCAGTGAGACAGGGGGCACTGAAGCTTTCTTT. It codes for CASSETGGTEAFF.

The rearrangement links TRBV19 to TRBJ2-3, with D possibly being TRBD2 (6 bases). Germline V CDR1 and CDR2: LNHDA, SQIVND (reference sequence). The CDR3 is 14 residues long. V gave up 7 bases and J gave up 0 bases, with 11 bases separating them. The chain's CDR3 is CASKPRGSTDTQYF. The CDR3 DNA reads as TGTGCCAGTAAGCCCCGGGGGAGCACAGATACGCAGTATTTT.

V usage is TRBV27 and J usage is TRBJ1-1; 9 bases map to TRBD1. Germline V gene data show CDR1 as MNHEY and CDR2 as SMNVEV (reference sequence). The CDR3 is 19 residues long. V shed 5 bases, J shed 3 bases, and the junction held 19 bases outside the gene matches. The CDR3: CASSSDTWTGEIGHTEAFF. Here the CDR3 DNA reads TGTGCCAGCAGTAGTGACACCTGGACAGGGGAGATCGGGCACACTGAAGCTTTCTTT.

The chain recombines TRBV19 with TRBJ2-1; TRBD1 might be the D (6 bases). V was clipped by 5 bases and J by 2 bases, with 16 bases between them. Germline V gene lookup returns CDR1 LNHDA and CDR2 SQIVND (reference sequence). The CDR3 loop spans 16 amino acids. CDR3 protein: CASSSRDNITYNEQFF. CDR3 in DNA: TGTGCCAGTAGTTCTCGGGACAATATCACCTACAATGAGCAGTTCTTC.